These 17 T cell receptor beta chains share one sample of origin, sequenced in a study of blood T cell repertoires in COVID-19. Sequencing used immunoSEQ multiplex PCR; TCRdb keeps in-frame clones, though not all of them. The data contain roughly 570,000 clones, roughly 89% of them seen just once; the ten biggest clones take up 7.8%. Sequencing was done on a sample of peripheral blood. These receptors were obtained from a woman between 45 and 60 years old with COVID-19, enrolled during active disease.

V gene TRBV19 combines with J gene TRBJ1-2; 7 bases fit TRBD1. The junction had 13 bases not matched to a gene; V was cut back by 5 bases and J by 4 bases. Germline V gene data show CDR1 as LNHDA and CDR2 as SQIVND (reference sequence). CDR3 length: 16 amino acids. The CDR3 DNA is TGTGCCAGTAGTCCAAGGAAAGACAGGGTGGGCTATGGCTACACCTTC. Residues: CASSPRKDRVGYGYTF.

The chain combines TRBV6-5 with TRBJ1-1; 7 bases match TRBD1. The junction had 8 bases not matched to a gene; V was cut back by 0 bases and J by 4 bases. The CDR3 contains 16 residues. Germline loops: CDR1 MNHEY, CDR2 SVGAGI. The CDR3 sequence: CASSYSGGSGLTEAFF. The CDR3 nucleotides read TGTGCCAGCAGTTACTCAGGGGGCAGCGGTCTCACTGAAGCTTTCTTT.

This chain uses TRBV5-4 with TRBJ1-1; D remains unclear. Looked up from germline, CDR1 is SGHNT and CDR2 is YYREEE (reference sequence). With 0 bases removed from V and 0 bases from J, the gap between germline ends came to 18 bases. The CDR3 consists of 18 residues. The CDR3 loop is CASSLVGIPEPLNTEAFF. The CDR3 region has the DNA TGTGCCAGCAGCTTGGTCGGGATCCCTGAACCTTTGAACACTGAAGCTTTCTTT.

The rearrangement uses TRBV6-6 and TRBJ2-6; 7 positions match TRBD1. J lost 0 bases, V lost 5 bases, and 10 bases had no gene match. Germline V gene data show CDR1 as MNHNY and CDR2 as SVGAGI (reference sequence). This CDR3 comprises 18 residues. The DNA for the CDR3 is TGTGCCAGCAGTCTCCGGGACAGCTACTACTCTGGGGCCAACGTCCTGACTTTC. Translation gives CASSLRDSYYSGANVLTF.

This sequence joins TRBV5-1 and TRBJ1-1; TRBD1 agrees at 8 bases. Per germline, CDR1 SGHRS and CDR2 YFSETQ. CDR3 length: 14 amino acids. V shed 4 bases and J 5 bases; nucleotides not matched to a gene: 7. The CDR3 sequence is CASSPQGVGTEAFF. The CDR3, as DNA: TGCGCCAGCAGCCCACAGGGGGTCGGAACTGAAGCTTTCTTT.

This rearrangement joins TRBV2 to TRBJ1-2; D is undetermined. This CDR3 comprises 13 residues. Germline CDR1 SNHLY, CDR2 FYNNEI. V dropped 1 base and J dropped 7 bases, with 10 bases sitting between them. The CDR3 region has the DNA TGTGCCAGCAGTGAAGACAGTCAGGTTGGCTACACCTTC. This sequence encodes CASSEDSQVGYTF.

The chain combines TRBV13 with TRBJ2-1; 12 bases agree with TRBD2. The CDR3 runs to 19 residues. CDR1 PRHDT and CDR2 FYEKMQ come from the germline V gene (reference sequence). V shed 5 bases, J shed 0 bases, and the junction held 11 bases outside the gene matches. The CDR3 DNA follows: TGTGCCAGCAGCGCCCCACGACTAGCGGGGGACCTCTCCTACAATGAGCAGTTCTTC. Protein: CASSAPRLAGDLSYNEQFF.

The CDR3 loop reads CASSPHFPSETGPNTGELFF. CDR3 DNA: TGTGCCAGCAGTCCACATTTCCCCTCGGAGACAGGTCCGAACACCGGGGAGCTGTTTTTT. This sequence joins TRBV28 and TRBJ2-2; D perhaps matches TRBD1 (6 bases). The germline CDR1 and CDR2 sequences are MDHEN and SYDVKM. CDR3 length: 20 residues. Trimming removed 5 bases from V and 0 bases from J, with 25 bases in between.

The CDR3 spells CASSPAQPGQGTEAFF. The CDR3 nucleotides are TGTGCCAGCTCACCAGCTCAACCGGGACAGGGCACTGAAGCTTTCTTT. The rearrangement uses TRBV18 and TRBJ1-1; 9 bases match TRBD1. Germline V gives CDR1 KGHSH, CDR2 LQKENI. Unmatched junction bases numbered 8, after V lost 2 bases and J lost 4 bases. The CDR3 sequence is 16 residues long.

V is TRBV15 and J is TRBJ1-2; TRBD1 matches at 8 bases. The germline V gene has CDR1 LNHNV and CDR2 YYDKDF (reference sequence). This CDR3 spans 16 amino acids. Losses at the gene ends were 3 bases for V and 4 bases for J; bases not matched to a gene: 10. The CDR3 sequence is CATSRRTGQSFYGYTF. The CDR3 nucleotides are TGTGCCACCAGCAGGCGGACAGGGCAATCCTTCTATGGCTACACCTTC.

This chain links TRBV30 with TRBJ1-5, with 7 bases aligning to TRBD1. Germline V gene sequence: CDR1 GTSNPN, CDR2 SVGIG (reference sequence). J was trimmed by 8 bases and V by 5 bases; bases with no gene match: 6. CDR3 length equals 12 residues. The CDR3 nucleotides read TGTGCCTGGGCTGTACAGGGGAAGCCCCAGCATTTT. As protein: CAWAVQGKPQHF.

The V and J genes are TRBV5-1 and TRBJ1-2; D ambiguous. Trimming removed 1 base at V and 4 bases at J, with 11 bases between. Germline CDR1 reads SGHRS; CDR2 reads YFSETQ. This CDR3 is built from 14 residues. Here the CDR3 DNA reads TGCGCCAGCAGCTTGTCCGCGGAGGCCTATGGCTACACCTTC. Protein sequence: CASSLSAEAYGYTF.

The gene calls are TRBV2 and TRBJ2-7, with a possible D match to TRBD2 (7 bases). CDR1 and CDR2 (germline): SNHLY, FYNNEI. Between the trimmed V and J ends, which lost 7 bases and 2 bases, there was a span of 21 bases. This CDR3 is 16 amino acids long. CDR3 in DNA: TGTGCCAGCATCCAAGGGGCGGGGGCCTTCCCCTACGAGCAGTACTTC. Protein sequence: CASIQGAGAFPYEQYF.

The chain carries TRBV7-2 and TRBJ1-2, with TRBD1 matching 8 bases. The CDR3 is 13 amino acids. Germline V gives CDR1 SGHTA, CDR2 FQGNSA. Trimming at V came to 5 bases and at J to 11 bases, leaving 10 bases not matched to a gene. CDR3 loop: CASSQGQAREYTF. In DNA, the CDR3 is TGTGCCAGCAGCCAGGGACAGGCCCGGGAATACACCTTC.

The chain is built from TRBV5-4 and TRBJ2-7; 11 positions agree with TRBD2. The length of the CDR3 is 16 residues. Germline CDR1 and CDR2: SGHNT and YYREEE (reference sequence). Unmatched junction bases numbered 9, after V lost 4 bases and J lost 3 bases. The CDR3 coding sequence is TGTGCCAGCAGCAGATCCGCTAGCGGGGGGCGCTACGAGCAGTACTTC. It yields the protein CASSRSASGGRYEQYF.

The chain uses TRBV12-5 and TRBJ2-1; a possible D gene is TRBD1 (5 bases). CDR1 and CDR2 from the germline V gene are LGHNT and FRNRAP. CDR3 length equals 14 residues. V gave up 1 base and J gave up 4 bases, with 8 bases separating them. The chain's CDR3 is CASGLGGKYNEQFF. In nucleotides, the CDR3 is TGTGCTAGTGGTTTGGGGGGCAAGTACAATGAGCAGTTCTTC.

This clone came up once. This chain joins TRBV2 and TRBJ2-7, with TRBD2 as a possible D gene (6 bases). V was shortened by 3 bases and J by 2 bases, with 11 bases between the two germline ends. The CDR3 sequence is 14 residues long. Germline V CDR1 and CDR2: SNHLY, FYNNEI. Here the CDR3 DNA reads TGTGCCAGCAGTGACGGGGGTAGGGCCTACGAGCAGTACTTC. Translation: CASSDGGRAYEQYF.